This passage covers 18 T cell receptor beta chains from one sample sequenced in a study of T cells after yellow fever vaccination. TCRdb ran MiXCR on the 5' RACE reads and lists one entry per CDR3 protein. This sample has roughly 96,000 distinct CDR3 sequences, with around 9.8% found just once. Specimen: CD8+ T cells not binding an NS4B(214-222) dextramer, sorted from PBMCs, collected approximately 16 days after the first yellow fever vaccination. The receptors stem from a man younger than 35 who received the YFV17D yellow fever vaccine.

Judged by abundance, this clonotype is medium-sized. The J gene is TRBJ2-5, the V gene TRBV3-1; possibly TRBD2 for D (6 bases). The CDR3 is 17 amino acids. Trimming cost V 1 base and J 2 bases, with 17 bases left between them. CDR1 and CDR2 from the germline V gene are LGHDT and YNNKEL (reference sequence). CDR3 sequence (DNA): TGTGCCAGCAGCCAAGTAGTGATAGCGGTGTCACAAGAGACCCAGTACTTC. This encodes CASSQVVIAVSQETQYF.

The gene calls are TRBV20-1 and TRBJ2-3; the match to TRBD2 covers 10 bases. The CDR3 sequence is 16 residues long. V lost 0 bases to trimming and J lost 4 bases; unmatched junction nucleotides: 7. CDR1 is DFQATT and CDR2 is SNEGSKA in the germline V gene (reference sequence). The CDR3 bases are TGCAGTGCTAGAGATCCCGCTAGCGGGGGACCAGATACGCAGTATTTT. Translation: CSARDPASGGPDTQYF.

The V gene is TRBV5-4, the J gene TRBJ2-1, with D possibly being TRBD2 (6 bases). Germline V lookup: CDR1 SGHNT, CDR2 YYREEE (reference sequence). The V end was cut by 4 bases, the J end by 0 bases, with 11 bases between. The length of the CDR3 is 15 residues. The CDR3 is CASSGDSSSYNEQFF. Here the CDR3 DNA reads TGTGCCAGCAGCGGGGACTCGAGCTCCTACAATGAGCAGTTCTTC. The whole variable domain, filled in from reference TRBV5-4 and TRBJ2-1, reads ETGVTQSPTHLIKTRGQQVTLRCSSQSGHNTVSWYQQALGQGPQFIFQYYREEENGRGNFPPRFSGLQFPNYSSELNVNALELDDSALYLCASSGDSSSYNEQFFGPGTRLTVL.

This clonotype has more than one count but fewer than ten. The chain joins TRBV7-9 to TRBJ2-4; D assignment may be TRBD1 or TRBD2 (5 bases each). The germline V gene has CDR1 SEHNR and CDR2 FQNEAQ (reference sequence). Trimming pared 6 bases from V and 3 bases from J, leaving 15 bases between. The CDR3 covers 15 residues. CDR3 DNA: TGTGCCAGCAGTTCGACAGCCGAGGGCAAAAACATTCAGTACTTC. This translates into CASSSTAEGKNIQYF.

This clonotype was seen ten or more times. The chain is built from TRBV2 and TRBJ2-2, with TRBD1 identical over 8 bases. Looked up from germline, CDR1 is SNHLY and CDR2 is FYNNEI. The CDR3 has 12 amino acids. Germline trimming cut 8 bases from V and 6 bases from J; bases unmatched to any gene: 2. The CDR3 coding sequence is TGTGCCAGCGACAGGGGAGCCGGGGAGCTGTTTTTT. Translating it yields CASDRGAGELFF.

The rearrangement links TRBV20-1 to TRBJ2-3, with 13 bases lining up with TRBD2. Germline loops: CDR1 DFQATT, CDR2 SNEGSKA (reference sequence). The junction had 10 bases not matched to a gene; V was cut back by 3 bases and J by 10 bases. This CDR3 region has 15 residues. The CDR3 DNA reads TGCAGTGCTAGGCATTGGACTAGCGGGGGCCCTGCGCAGTATTTT. Translating gives CSARHWTSGGPAQYF.

The chain employs TRBV7-6 and TRBJ2-3, with D unresolved. V lost 5 bases, J lost 4 bases, and 13 bases lay in between. CDR1 is SGHVS, CDR2 FNYEAQ, per germline. The CDR3 is 14 amino acids. This CDR3 reads CASSPIGRPDTQYF. CDR3 in DNA: TGTGCCAGCAGCCCCATTGGACGTCCAGATACGCAGTATTTT.

Details on this clonotype: A read error may produce the germline difference seen at one junction end. The chain joins TRBV4-1 to TRBJ2-5; D is possibly TRBD1 (6 bases). Germline lookup yields CDR1 MGHRA and CDR2 YSYEKL. The CDR3 is 11 residues long. CDR3 sequence reads: CASSQDRDIHF. The CDR3 DNA reads TGCGCCAGCAGCCAAGATCGGGACATACACTTC.

The chain has TRBV5-1 and TRBJ2-7, with 9 positions matching TRBD1. The CDR3 consists of 15 residues. Looked up from germline, CDR1 is SGHRS and CDR2 is YFSETQ. The V gene end was trimmed by 4 bases and the J gene end by 0 bases; junction bases not matched to a gene: 5. CDR3 nucleotides: TGCGCCAGCAGCCTAGGACAGGGGAACTCCTACGAGCAGTACTTC. Its translation: CASSLGQGNSYEQYF.

Many counts were recorded for this clonotype. V gene TRBV20-1 combines with J gene TRBJ2-7; 7 nucleotides match TRBD2. CDR3 length equals 13 residues. V lost 1 base and J lost 3; bases outside the gene matches: 3. In germline, CDR1 is DFQATT, CDR2 SNEGSKA (reference sequence). This CDR3 is CSARGRGSYEQYF. The CDR3 DNA is TGCAGTGCTAGAGGGCGGGGGAGCTACGAGCAGTACTTC.

In its sample, this clonotype was seen many times. This chain links TRBV12-3 or TRBV12-4 with TRBJ1-2; TRBD1 might be the D (6 bases). Trimming took 3 bases from V and 8 from J, leaving 13 bases between them. CDR3 length equals 13 residues. The CDR3 here is CASSFMAGDGYTF. DNA of the CDR3: TGTGCCAGCAGTTTTATGGCAGGGGACGGCTACACCTTC.

The chain employs TRBV6-5 and TRBJ2-7, with 7 bases lining up with TRBD2. The germline V gene encodes CDR1 MNHEY and CDR2 SVGAGI. The J segment lost 1 base and the V segment lost 2 bases, leaving 8 bases of the junction unmatched. The length of the CDR3 is 16 residues. CDR3 protein: CASSYGEGPGSYEQYV. CDR3 DNA sequence: TGTGCCAGCAGTTACGGGGAGGGGCCAGGGTCCTACGAGCAGTACGTC.

J is TRBJ2-5 and V is TRBV7-6; perhaps TRBD2 as D (5 bases). V dropped 4 bases and J dropped 5 bases, with 17 bases sitting between them. Germline V gene sequence: CDR1 SGHVS, CDR2 FNYEAQ. The CDR3 is 15 residues long. CDR3 residues: CASSSPGTERETQYF. CDR3 nucleotide sequence: TGTGCCAGCAGCTCCCCGGGAACCGAAAGGGAGACCCAGTACTTC.

V usage is TRBV6-1 and J usage is TRBJ2-7, with 12 bases fitting TRBD1. CDR1 and CDR2 from the germline V gene are MNHNS and SASEGT. The junction had 4 bases not matched to a gene; V was cut back by 4 bases and J by 3 bases. This CDR3 is 15 amino acids long. The CDR3 DNA follows: TGTGCCAGCAGTGCCGGGACAGGGGGCAGCTACGAGCAGTACTTC. Translating gives CASSAGTGGSYEQYF.

The table lists this clonotype with a few counts. The rearrangement links TRBV6-2 or TRBV6-3 to TRBJ2-7; D is undetermined. The CDR3 extends over 14 amino acids. Per germline, CDR1 MNHEY and CDR2 SVGEGT. Deletions cut 6 bases from V and 3 bases from J, with 15 bases between. CDR3 sequence reads: CASSLTLRGYEQYF. The CDR3 DNA reads TGTGCCAGCAGCCTCACCCTGAGAGGCTACGAGCAGTACTTC.

J is TRBJ2-1 and V is TRBV9; TRBD1 matches 8 bases. CDR1 and CDR2 from the germline V gene are SGDLS and YYNGEE. The CDR3 sequence is 15 residues long. The trim removed 3 bases at V and 4 bases at J, leaving 6 bases unmatched. CDR3 coding DNA: TGTGCCAGCAGCGCGGGGGACAGGATTTACAATGAGCAGTTCTTC. This encodes CASSAGDRIYNEQFF.

V and J are TRBV3-1 and TRBJ1-3; D gene unclear. The V and J ends lost 1 base and 4 bases respectively, with 8 bases between them. Germline values: CDR1 LGHDT, CDR2 YNNKEL (reference sequence). The CDR3 is made up of 14 amino acids. CDR3 in amino acids: CASSQGSEGNTIYF. CDR3 nucleotide sequence: TGTGCCAGCAGCCAAGGGTCAGAAGGAAACACCATATATTTT.

The sample holds many counts of this clonotype. V and J are TRBV11-2 and TRBJ2-1, with D hard to call. Trimming took 4 bases from V and 3 from J, leaving 7 bases between them. In germline, CDR1 is SGHAT, CDR2 FQNNGV. The CDR3 length is 13 residues. CDR3 nucleotide sequence: TGTGCCAGCAGCTCTCTTGGCTACAATGAGCAGTTCTTC. Translated, it gives CASSSLGYNEQFF. The full variable domain, rest sourced from reference TRBV11-2 and TRBJ2-1, is EAGVAQSPRYKIIEKRQSVAFWCNPISGHATLYWYQQILGQGPKLLIQFQNNGVVDDSQLPKDRFSAERLKGVDSTLKIQPAKLEDSAVYLCASSSLGYNEQFFGPGTRLTVL.